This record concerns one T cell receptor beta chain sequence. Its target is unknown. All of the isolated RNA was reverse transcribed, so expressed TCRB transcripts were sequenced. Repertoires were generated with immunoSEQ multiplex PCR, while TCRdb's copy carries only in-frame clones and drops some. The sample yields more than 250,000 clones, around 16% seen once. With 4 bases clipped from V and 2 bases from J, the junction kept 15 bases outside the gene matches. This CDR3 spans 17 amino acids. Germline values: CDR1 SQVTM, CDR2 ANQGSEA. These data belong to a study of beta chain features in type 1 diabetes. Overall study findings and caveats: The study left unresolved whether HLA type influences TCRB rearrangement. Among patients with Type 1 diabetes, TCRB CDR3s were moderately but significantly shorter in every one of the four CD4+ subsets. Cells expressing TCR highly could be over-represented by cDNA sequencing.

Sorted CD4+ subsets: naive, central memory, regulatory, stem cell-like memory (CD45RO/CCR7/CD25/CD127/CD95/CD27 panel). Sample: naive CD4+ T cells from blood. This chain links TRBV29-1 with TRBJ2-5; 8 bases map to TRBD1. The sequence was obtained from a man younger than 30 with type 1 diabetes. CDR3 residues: CSVGGTRQGRRQETQYF. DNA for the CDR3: TGCAGCGTTGGAGGGACTCGACAGGGGAGGAGGCAAGAGACCCAGTACTTC.